This record concerns one TCR beta chain sequence. Its antigen remains unidentified. Assay used: immunoSEQ multiplex PCR; TCRdb lists only in-frame clones, some missing. Of some 7,200 clones listed, around 65% are singletons. Germline V gives CDR1 MDHEN, CDR2 SYDVKM. V was pared by 5 bases and J by 5 bases, with 6 bases of the junction left unmatched. The length of the CDR3 is 14 residues. Lamina propria and intraepithelial lymphocytes were released by processing graft tissue. This specimen belongs to a study of graft-versus-host responses after intestinal transplantation. Across the whole study: All recipients were transplanted with multivisceral, liver-intestinal, or isolated intestinal grafts.

Study results and limitations: The authors found GvH clones in recipient marrow, some appearing first in ileum or blood.

The chain uses TRBV28 and TRBJ2-5; 9 positions agree with TRBD1. Sequenced here: ileum tissue, sampled roughly 55 days after transplant. This sequence originates from a human patient who received an intestinal transplant, so some T cells may come from the graft donor. CDR3 coding DNA: TGTGCCAGCAGTATCACAGGGGGCAAGGAGACCCAGTACTTC. Translating gives CASSITGGKETQYF.